These 25 T cell receptor beta chains came from one sample sequenced in a study of blood T cell repertoires in COVID-19. Produced via immunoSEQ multiplex PCR; TCRdb's table is partial and in-frame only. The data contain 90,000 or so clones, around three quarters of them seen just once; the ten biggest clones take up just under 25%. Input material: peripheral blood. Receptors originate from an older woman in a cohort sampled during active or convalescent COVID-19.

This clone was picked up a small number of times. The chain is built from TRBV6-5 and TRBJ2-1; 12 nucleotides agree with TRBD2. After removal of 6 bases from V and 4 bases from J, the junction contained 4 bases not matched to a gene. Germline V CDR1 and CDR2: MNHEY, SVGAGI. This CDR3 is 15 amino acids long. The CDR3 region is CASRTGTSGYNEQFF. The CDR3 DNA is TGTGCCAGCAGGACAGGGACTAGCGGGTACAATGAGCAGTTCTTC.

The J gene is TRBJ2-5, the V gene TRBV6-2 or TRBV6-3; D ambiguous. Germline CDR1 is MNHEY and CDR2 is SVGEGT. Trimming took off 6 bases at V and 5 bases at J, with 7 bases between the two ends. The CDR3 has 11 amino acids. CDR3 sequence reads: CASSLRETQYF. The DNA for the CDR3 is TGTGCCAGCAGCCTCCGGGAGACCCAGTACTTC.

The chain carries TRBV29-1 and TRBJ2-7; the D gene is possibly TRBD1 (5 bases). Trimming took off 5 bases at V and 6 bases at J, with 14 bases between the two ends. Germline V CDR1 and CDR2: SQVTM, ANQGSEA. The CDR3 runs to 12 residues. CDR3 protein: CSVPGYPGEQYF. In nucleotides, the CDR3 is TGCAGCGTTCCAGGGTACCCTGGCGAGCAGTACTTC.

This sequence joins TRBV5-1 and TRBJ2-5; 9 bases are a match to TRBD1. Germline CDR1 is SGHRS and CDR2 is YFSETQ. This CDR3 is 16 amino acids long. With V trimmed by 4 bases and J by 4 bases, 11 bases remained unmatched. The CDR3 DNA sequence: TGCGCCAGCAGCCCCATAACAGGGGGCGCGGGAGAGACCCAGTACTTC. Its translation is CASSPITGGAGETQYF.

This clone appeared a single time. V is TRBV27 and J is TRBJ2-7; D might be TRBD2 (6 bases). Germline V gene sequence: CDR1 MNHEY, CDR2 SMNVEV (reference sequence). V gave up 2 bases and J gave up 0 bases, with 11 bases separating them. CDR3 length equals 15 residues. The CDR3 DNA reads as TGTGCCAGCAGTTTAGGGACTCCCAGCTCCTACGAGCAGTACTTC. It yields the protein CASSLGTPSSYEQYF.

V gene TRBV2 combines with J gene TRBJ2-6; D is perhaps TRBD1 (6 bases). CDR3 length equals 16 residues. The V gene's germline CDR1 is SNHLY and CDR2 FYNNEI. V was trimmed by 5 bases and J by 0 bases, leaving 11 bases between them. The CDR3 is CASSPTGISGANVLTF. The CDR3 DNA is TGTGCCAGCAGTCCTACAGGGATCTCTGGGGCCAACGTCCTGACTTTC.

The gene calls are TRBV19 and TRBJ1-2; 7 bases agree with TRBD1. Trimming removed 5 bases from V and 4 bases from J; junction bases left unmatched: 13. In germline, CDR1 is LNHDA, CDR2 SQIVND (reference sequence). The CDR3 length is 16 residues. The CDR3 sequence is CASSEIDRVSSYGYTF. CDR3 DNA sequence: TGTGCCAGTAGTGAAATCGACAGGGTGAGTTCCTATGGCTACACCTTC.

V and J are TRBV19 and TRBJ2-7; 7 bases fit TRBD1. Germline values: CDR1 LNHDA, CDR2 SQIVND (reference sequence). The CDR3 runs 16 residues. Germline trimming cut 0 bases from V and 0 bases from J; bases unmatched to any gene: 5. The CDR3 loop is CASSIEGTGASYEQYF. The CDR3 DNA reads TGTGCCAGTAGTATAGAGGGAACAGGGGCCTCCTACGAGCAGTACTTC.

The genes are TRBV24-1 and TRBJ2-1, with D possibly being TRBD2 (5 bases). The CDR3 has 14 amino acids. CDR1 is KGHDR and CDR2 is SFDVKD in the germline V gene. Trimming pared 7 bases from V and 7 bases from J, leaving 16 bases between. The CDR3 DNA follows: TGTGCCACCAGCCTCCAGACCGGCGGGAATGAGCAGTTCTTC. As protein: CATSLQTGGNEQFF.

The chain uses TRBV15 and TRBJ2-7, with D perhaps TRBD2 (6 bases). The germline V and J ends were trimmed by 0 bases and 6 bases, with 18 bases remaining between them. This CDR3 is 16 amino acids long. Germline-derived CDR1 and CDR2 are LNHNV and YYDKDF (reference sequence). CDR3 protein: CATSREEGGEVSEQYF. The DNA of the CDR3 is TGTGCCACCAGCAGAGAGGAGGGAGGAGAGGTTAGCGAGCAGTACTTC.

CDR3 DNA sequence: TGTGCCAGCAGGTTAGCGGGGCACAATGAGCAGTTCTTC. It specifies CASRLAGHNEQFF. V usage is TRBV28 and J usage is TRBJ2-1; 8 nucleotides line up with TRBD2. This CDR3 contains 13 residues. CDR1 MDHEN and CDR2 SYDVKM come from the germline V gene. J was trimmed by 5 bases and V by 6 bases; bases with no gene match: 3. The variable domain in full, with the rest retrieved from reference TRBV28 and TRBJ2-1, is DVKVTQSSRYLVKRTGEKVFLECVQDMDHENMFWYRQDPGLGLRLIYFSYDVKMKEKGDIPEGYSVSREKKERFSLILESASTNQTSMYLCASRLAGHNEQFFGPGTRLTVL.

V is TRBV5-1 and J is TRBJ2-3; D unresolved. The V and J ends lost 2 bases and 2 bases respectively, with 12 bases between them. The CDR3 has 15 amino acids. Looked up from germline, CDR1 is SGHRS and CDR2 is YFSETQ. The CDR3 loop reads CASSFGVQLTDTQYF. The DNA for the CDR3 is TGCGCCAGCAGCTTCGGTGTACAGCTCACAGATACGCAGTATTTT. The whole variable domain, remainder taken from reference TRBV5-1 and TRBJ2-3, is KAGVTQTPRYLIKTRGQQVTLSCSPISGHRSVSWYQQTPGQGLQFLFEYFSETQRNKGNFPGRFSGRQFSNSRSEMNVSTLELGDSALYLCASSFGVQLTDTQYFGPGTRLTVL.

The chain is built from TRBV20-1 and TRBJ1-2, with D possibly being TRBD1 (6 bases). In germline, CDR1 is DFQATT, CDR2 SNEGSKA (reference sequence). The CDR3 covers 9 residues. V lost 5 bases, J lost 13 bases, and 11 bases lay in between. The CDR3 loop reads CSADRSFTF. The CDR3, as DNA: TGCAGTGCTGACAGGAGTTTCACCTTC.

This clone was detected a few times. The chain has TRBV5-6 and TRBJ1-5; D might be TRBD1 (5 bases). The ends were cut back, 3 bases at V and 7 bases at J, with 11 bases in the middle. The germline gives CDR1 SGHDT, CDR2 YYEEEE. The CDR3 runs 13 residues. CDR3 nucleotide sequence: TGTGCCAGCAGCTCGGTCGGGGGACAGCCCCAGCATTTT. This sequence encodes CASSSVGGQPQHF.

The chain uses TRBV23-1 and TRBJ1-2; weak D call: TRBD1 (6 bases). TRBV23-1 qualifies as an ORF whose function is uncertain. The CDR3 loop spans 14 amino acids. Trimming shortened V by 10 bases and J by 3 bases, and 18 bases separated the two germline ends. Written as DNA, the CDR3 is TGCGCCATCCCTGGGGGCACCACCGACTATGGCTACACCTTC. It translates to CAIPGGTTDYGYTF.

A note on this clone: The junction departs from the called germline gene at one end, perhaps through a read error. This chain uses TRBV5-3 with TRBJ1-2, with a possible D match to TRBD1 (6 bases). TRBV5-3 is an ORF, and what it does is uncertain. This CDR3 is 11 amino acids long. CDR3 in DNA: TGTGCCAGAAGCTTTCCAGACCTAGGGGGCTTC. It translates to CARSFPDLGGF.

The gene calls are TRBV10-2 and TRBJ1-2; D unclear. V was clipped by 0 bases and J by 0 bases, with 8 bases between them. Germline V CDR1 and CDR2: WSHSY, SAAADI. The CDR3 loop spans 15 amino acids. CDR3 loop: CASSESYRSNYGYTF. CDR3 nucleotide sequence: TGCGCCAGCAGTGAGTCTTACAGATCTAACTATGGCTACACCTTC.

J is TRBJ1-5 and V is TRBV6-5; unclear D gene. This CDR3 contains 14 residues. Germline assignment: CDR1 MNHEY and CDR2 SVGAGI. V lost 6 bases and J 5 bases, leaving 14 bases between the germline ends. The CDR3 DNA sequence: TGTGCCAGCAGCCAAACTAAGGTTCATCAGCCCCAGCATTTT. Residues: CASSQTKVHQPQHF.

This clone was observed a few times. The V call is TRBV9, the J call TRBJ2-7; 7 bases map to TRBD1. The CDR3 extends over 15 amino acids. From germline, CDR1 is SGDLS and CDR2 YYNGEE. J was trimmed by 2 bases and V by 3 bases; bases with no gene match: 8. The chain's CDR3 is CASSGGQVGPYEQYF. DNA for the CDR3: TGTGCCAGCAGCGGCGGACAGGTCGGCCCCTACGAGCAGTACTTC.

The chain employs TRBV3-1 (or the pseudogene TRBV3-2) and TRBJ2-1; 9 bases map to TRBD2. V lost 4 bases and J lost 6; bases outside the gene matches: 4. The CDR3 totals 14 residues. CDR1 and CDR2 (germline): LGHDT, YNNKEL (reference sequence). CDR3 residues: CASSRGSGGNEQFF. The CDR3 coding sequence is TGTGCCAGCAGCCGGGGTAGCGGGGGCAATGAGCAGTTCTTC.

The chain joins TRBV7-6 to TRBJ2-5; possible D gene TRBD2, 5 bases. Deletions cut 1 base from V and 2 bases from J, with 11 bases between. Germline-derived CDR1 and CDR2 are SGHVS and FNYEAQ. The CDR3 has 15 residues. The DNA of the CDR3 is TGTGCCAGCAGCTTAGTACTAGGACCACAAGAGACCCAGTACTTC. This codes for CASSLVLGPQETQYF.

In this sample, this clone turned up once. The chain couples TRBV5-1 to TRBJ1-1, with a tentative D call TRBD1 (5 bases). CDR3 length equals 14 residues. V was cut by 0 bases and J by 6 bases, with 12 bases left in between. CDR1 and CDR2 (germline): SGHRS, YFSETQ. The CDR3 DNA is TGCGCCAGCAGCTTGGTTCGGGGGATGGCTGAAGCTTTCTTT. Its protein product is CASSLVRGMAEAFF.

The chain recombines TRBV11-1 with TRBJ2-1, with TRBD2 matching over 9 bases. Unmatched junction bases numbered 6, after V lost 5 bases and J lost 10 bases. Germline loops: CDR1 SGHAT, CDR2 FQDESV (reference sequence). This CDR3 region has 13 residues. The CDR3 region has the DNA TGTGCCAGCAGCAATAGCGGGGGTTGGGAGCAGTTCTTC. Translation: CASSNSGGWEQFF. The full variable domain, its missing parts supplied by reference TRBV11-1 and TRBJ2-1, is EAEVAQSPRYKITEKSQAVAFWCDPISGHATLYWYRQILGQGPELLVQFQDESVVDDSQLPKDRFSAERLKGVDSTLKIQPAELGDSAMYLCASSNSGGWEQFFGPGTRLTVL.

This chain joins TRBV5-4 and TRBJ1-2, with 8 bases lining up with TRBD1. The J segment lost 4 bases and the V segment lost 5 bases, leaving 7 bases of the junction unmatched. The CDR3 runs 14 residues. Germline-derived CDR1 and CDR2 are SGHNT and YYREEE (reference sequence). The CDR3 protein is CASSPAGQVYGYTF. CDR3 coding DNA: TGTGCCAGCAGTCCAGCGGGACAGGTCTATGGCTACACCTTC.

The chain carries TRBV18 and TRBJ1-2; TRBD1 might be the D (5 bases). Trimming left V 4 bases short and J 2 bases short, with 8 bases between. CDR3 length: 13 amino acids. Germline CDR1 is KGHSH and CDR2 is LQKENI. CDR3 amino acids: CASSLDRNYGYTF. The CDR3 region has the DNA TGTGCCAGCTCACTCGACAGAAACTATGGCTACACCTTC.